One sample yielded the 4 T cell receptor beta chains listed below, sequenced in a study of siplizumab effects on memory and regulatory T cells. Sequenced by immunoSEQ multiplex PCR; TCRdb stores in-frame clones only, minus some. The data contain about 110,000 clones, roughly 92% of them singletons. Input material: CD4+ T cells sorted from blood. These TCRs come from a human donor in good health.

This clone occurred once. The chain carries TRBV9 and TRBJ1-2; D might be TRBD1 (6 bases). The CDR3 is 15 residues long. CDR1 is SGDLS, CDR2 YYNGEE, per germline. Trimming stripped 0 bases from V and 7 bases from J, with 16 bases between. The CDR3 loop is CASSVASPGALGYTF. The CDR3 nucleotides read TGTGCCAGCAGCGTAGCCTCCCCAGGGGCTCTTGGCTACACCTTC.

This clone was observed a few times. This chain joins TRBV2 and TRBJ1-1; TRBD1 matches at 7 bases. V was pared by 5 bases and J by 6 bases, with 6 bases of the junction left unmatched. CDR3 length: 13 amino acids. The germline V gene encodes CDR1 SNHLY and CDR2 FYNNEI. The CDR3 coding sequence is TGTGCCAGCAGTTCCGACAGGGAGGCTGAAGCTTTCTTT. The encoded protein is CASSSDREAEAFF.

CDR3: CASSDRGRIGYTF. The CDR3, as DNA: TGTGCCAGCAGTGATAGGGGGCGAATTGGCTACACCTTC. This chain links TRBV6-1 with TRBJ1-2; 7 bases match TRBD1. The CDR3 spans 13 residues. Unmatched junction bases numbered 5, after V lost 3 bases and J lost 7 bases. Germline CDR1 MNHNS, CDR2 SASEGT.

V is TRBV10-3 and J is TRBJ2-3, with a tentative D call TRBD2 (6 bases). This CDR3 region has 15 residues. Deletions cut 4 bases from V and 1 base from J, with 12 bases between. The germline gives CDR1 ENHRY, CDR2 SYGVKD. CDR3 residues: CAISVSPSGTDTQYF. The CDR3 nucleotides read TGTGCCATCAGTGTGTCCCCTAGCGGCACAGATACGCAGTATTTT.